Below, 32 T cell receptor beta chains from the same sample are listed, as sequenced in a study of T cells in Graves' hyperthyroidism and ophthalmopathy. TCR beta CDR3 regions were amplified from RNA. TCR CDR3 regions were first amplified by RT-PCR with HTBI primers. One entry per CDR3 protein results from TCRdb running MiXCR on the multiplex PCR reads. The data show roughly 380,000 distinct CDR3 sequences, 15% to 20% seen once. Sequenced: blood. The receptors were gathered from a woman under 30 with Graves' hyperthyroidism.

At least ten counts were recorded for this clonotype. The chain combines TRBV20-1 with TRBJ2-7; tentatively, D is TRBD1 (6 bases). CDR1 and CDR2 (germline): DFQATT, SNEGSKA (reference sequence). The ends were cut back, 3 bases at V and 2 bases at J, with 11 bases in the middle. This CDR3 is 13 amino acids long. CDR3 protein: CSASDRTPYEQYF. The CDR3 nucleotides read TGCAGTGCTAGCGACAGGACTCCCTACGAGCAGTACTTC.

The CDR3 here is CASSQDWTGRDEQYF. In nucleotides, the CDR3 is TGCGCCAGCAGCCAAGATTGGACGGGGCGGGACGAGCAGTACTTC. V is TRBV4-1 and J is TRBJ2-7, with D perhaps being TRBD1 or TRBD2 (5 bases each). Trimming removed 0 bases from V and 5 bases from J, with 14 bases in between. The CDR3 sequence is 15 residues long. From germline, CDR1 is MGHRA and CDR2 YSYEKL.

This clonotype was detected many times. This chain connects TRBV30 to TRBJ2-7; D is perhaps TRBD2 (6 bases). Trimming took off 4 bases at V and 3 bases at J, with 16 bases between the two ends. The CDR3 has 14 amino acids. The germline gives CDR1 GTSNPN, CDR2 SVGIG (reference sequence). The CDR3 is CAWNPRDSYYEQYF. Written as DNA, the CDR3 is TGTGCCTGGAACCCTAGGGACTCTTACTACGAGCAGTACTTC.

This clonotype was detected only a few times. The chain combines TRBV7-9 with TRBJ1-1, with D possibly matching TRBD1 (6 bases). There are 14 residues in the CDR3. V lost 4 bases and J 11 bases, leaving 20 bases between the germline ends. The germline V gene encodes CDR1 SEHNR and CDR2 FQNEAQ (reference sequence). CDR3 amino acids: CASSSWGGPGRAFF. CDR3 sequence (DNA): TGTGCCAGCAGCTCGTGGGGGGGGCCCGGTCGGGCTTTCTTT.

Many counts were recorded for this clonotype. V is TRBV5-5 and J is TRBJ1-2, with 7 bases that match TRBD1. Looked up from germline, CDR1 is SGHKS and CDR2 is YYEKEE (reference sequence). The CDR3 has 15 residues. The V segment lost 2 bases and the J segment 0 bases; nucleotides outside the gene matches: 4. The CDR3 sequence: CASSLQGNSNYGYTF. The CDR3 bases are TGTGCCAGCAGCTTACAGGGGAACTCTAACTATGGCTACACCTTC.

This clonotype was picked up many times. V is TRBV7-9 and J is TRBJ1-1, with a tentative D call TRBD1 (6 bases). The CDR3 sequence is 15 residues long. Trimming shortened V by 5 bases and J by 2 bases, and 15 bases separated the two germline ends. Per the germline V gene, CDR1 is SEHNR and CDR2 is FQNEAQ (reference sequence). The CDR3 nucleotides are TGTGCCAGCAGCAGAACAGGGAGGGATAACACTGAAGCTTTCTTT. Translated, it gives CASSRTGRDNTEAFF.

The sample holds many counts of this clonotype. This chain joins TRBV2 and TRBJ2-6; possibly TRBD1 for D (5 bases). There are 14 residues in the CDR3. The V gene lost 8 bases and the J gene lost 0 bases, with 8 bases spanning the gap. Germline loops: CDR1 SNHLY, CDR2 FYNNEI. The chain's CDR3 is CASGAASGANVLTF. CDR3 DNA: TGTGCCAGCGGGGCGGCCTCTGGGGCCAACGTCCTGACTTTC.

At least ten counts were recorded for this clonotype. The V call is TRBV29-1, the J call TRBJ1-2, with 10 bases identical to TRBD1. Germline V gene data show CDR1 as SQVTM and CDR2 as ANQGSEA. The trim removed 6 bases at V and 7 bases at J, leaving 11 bases unmatched. CDR3 size: 14 residues. CDR3 sequence: CSVAPGQGRFGYTF. The CDR3 DNA follows: TGCAGCGTCGCTCCGGGACAGGGGAGGTTTGGCTACACCTTC.

The chain carries TRBV12-5 and TRBJ1-1, with 8 bases matching TRBD1. V lost 6 bases and J lost 1; bases outside the gene matches: 4. CDR1 is LGHNT, CDR2 FRNRAP, per germline. The CDR3 contains 14 residues. CDR3: CASGQGAPNTEAFF. CDR3 bases: TGTGCTAGTGGCCAGGGGGCGCCGAACACTGAAGCTTTCTTT.

This clonotype has ten or more counts. This chain joins TRBV12-3 or TRBV12-4 and TRBJ2-7, with a tentative D call TRBD1 (5 bases). The CDR3 has 17 residues. V dropped 7 bases and J dropped 3 bases, with 25 bases sitting between them. For the CDR3, the DNA is TGTGCCAGCAAGCCCTCCCTTGGGGCCGGACGGAGCTACGAGCAGTACTTC. It codes for CASKPSLGAGRSYEQYF.

This chain links TRBV27 with TRBJ2-5; D is possibly TRBD1 (5 bases). The CDR3 totals 13 residues. V dropped 2 bases and J dropped 7 bases, with 11 bases sitting between them. CDR1 is MNHEY and CDR2 is SMNVEV in the germline V gene (reference sequence). The CDR3 reads CASSLAGSVTQYF. CDR3 sequence (DNA): TGTGCCAGCAGTTTAGCAGGGTCGGTGACCCAGTACTTC.

Comment on this clonotype: Being one base from a much bigger clone, this may be a read error. V usage is TRBV13 and J usage is TRBJ2-5; the match to TRBD1 covers 7 bases. CDR3 length: 14 residues. The germline V gene has CDR1 PRHDT and CDR2 FYEKMQ (reference sequence). In nucleotides, the CDR3 is TGTGTCAGCAGCTTTAGACAGGGCCCAAAGACCCAGTACTTC. It codes for CVSSFRQGPKTQYF.

This clonotype appeared many times. One end of the junction fails to match germline, which may point to a read error. V gene TRBV5-1 combines with J gene TRBJ2-7; 8 bases line up with TRBD1. The CDR3 consists of 14 residues. Germline V gives CDR1 SGHRS, CDR2 YFSETQ. This chain's CDR3 is CASNDRGGVYEQDF. The DNA for the CDR3 is TGCGCCAGCAACGACAGGGGAGGAGTGTACGAGCAGGACTTC.

In its sample, this clonotype was seen many times. The gene calls are TRBV12-3 or TRBV12-4 and TRBJ1-1; D unclear. V was shortened by 8 bases and J by 2 bases, with 15 bases between the two germline ends. The CDR3 length is 14 residues. In DNA, the CDR3 is TGTGCCAGCGGTCCGGGAAGGCGAAACACTGAAGCTTTCTTT. Residues: CASGPGRRNTEAFF.

In this sample, this clonotype turned up many times. V is TRBV12-3 or TRBV12-4 and J is TRBJ1-2; a possible D gene is TRBD1 (6 bases). CDR3 length: 13 residues. The V end lost 7 bases, the J end lost 3 bases, and 12 bases lay between the germline ends. The CDR3 nucleotides are TGTGCCAGCACCCCACAGGGATACTATGGCTACACCTTC. This gives the protein CASTPQGYYGYTF.

This clonotype was recorded at least ten times. The CDR3 nucleotides read TGCAGTGCTATCGTCGGGGGTGTCGGGGAGCAGTACTTC. This codes for CSAIVGGVGEQYF. The chain carries TRBV20-1 and TRBJ2-7; perhaps TRBD2 as D (6 bases). The CDR3 covers 13 residues. Trimming removed 4 bases from V and 7 bases from J, with 17 bases in between. CDR1 is DFQATT, CDR2 SNEGSKA, per germline (reference sequence).

This clonotype was recorded many times. This chain links TRBV6-1 with TRBJ2-7; 8 bases line up with TRBD2. V was pared by 4 bases and J by 0 bases, with 8 bases of the junction left unmatched. This CDR3 has 16 amino acids. The V gene's germline CDR1 is MNHNS and CDR2 SASEGT. The CDR3 spells CASSGLRRGVSYEQYF. Written as DNA, the CDR3 is TGTGCCAGCAGTGGGCTTCGGCGGGGGGTCTCCTACGAGCAGTACTTC.

The V and J genes are TRBV11-2 and TRBJ2-2, with D perhaps matching TRBD1 (6 bases). V was cut by 4 bases and J by 4 bases, with 10 bases left in between. The germline CDR1 and CDR2 sequences are SGHAT and FQNNGV. The CDR3 length is 14 residues. For the CDR3, the DNA is TGTGCCAGCAGCTCCATCAGGGGCACCGGGGAGCTGTTTTTT. It translates to CASSSIRGTGELFF.

This chain joins TRBV18 and TRBJ1-5; D gene uncertain. The CDR3 sequence is 16 residues long. V was clipped by 1 base and J by 4 bases, with 14 bases between them. Per germline, CDR1 KGHSH and CDR2 LQKENI. Written as DNA, the CDR3 is TGTGCCAGCTCACCACTCCCGGGCGGCTCAAATCAGCCCCAGCATTTT. Protein product: CASSPLPGGSNQPQHF. Filled out from reference TRBV18 and TRBJ1-5, the complete variable domain reads NAGVMQNPRHLVRRRGQEARLRCSPMKGHSHVYWYRQLPEEGLKFMVYLQKENIIDESGMPKERFSAEFPKEGPSILRIQQVVRGDSAAYFCASSPLPGGSNQPQHFGDGTRLSIL.

This clonotype was seen at least ten times. The rearrangement joins TRBV19 to TRBJ1-5; D remains unclear. Trimming took off 7 bases at V and 1 base at J, with 14 bases between the two ends. The CDR3 sequence is 15 residues long. The germline V gene has CDR1 LNHDA and CDR2 SQIVND (reference sequence). The CDR3 coding sequence is TGTGCCAGTATGCCTTGGGCAGACAGCAATCAGCCCCAGCATTTT. Its protein product is CASMPWADSNQPQHF.

This clonotype turned up a few times. V is TRBV19 and J is TRBJ2-5; TRBD2 matches at 8 bases. Germline V lookup: CDR1 LNHDA, CDR2 SQIVND (reference sequence). The CDR3 has 16 residues. Germline trimming cut 7 bases from V and 5 bases from J; bases unmatched to any gene: 15. The CDR3 loop is CASTPNPGLEPETQYF. The CDR3 region has the DNA TGTGCCAGTACCCCTAACCCGGGACTAGAGCCGGAGACCCAGTACTTC. Using reference TRBV19 and TRBJ2-5 for the parts outside the CDR3, the full variable domain is DGGITQSPKYLFRKEGQNVTLSCEQNLNHDAMYWYRQDPGQGLRLIYYSQIVNDFQKGDIAEGYSVSREKKESFPLTVTSAQKNPTAFYLCASTPNPGLEPETQYFGPGTRLLVL.

This clonotype was seen repeatedly, ten times or more. The chain carries TRBV11-1 and TRBJ1-2, with TRBD1 matching over 8 bases. The CDR3 spans 15 residues. V shed 4 bases, J shed 6 bases, and the junction held 10 bases outside the gene matches. Germline values: CDR1 SGHAT, CDR2 FQDESV (reference sequence). In DNA form, the CDR3 reads TGTGCCAGCAGCTCCCAGACAGGGGAGGTTCATGGCTACACCTTC. Translating gives CASSSQTGEVHGYTF.

The genes are TRBV5-1 and TRBJ1-1, with D perhaps matching TRBD1 (5 bases). Germline-derived CDR1 and CDR2 are SGHRS and YFSETQ. CDR3 length equals 14 residues. V gave up 4 bases and J gave up 1 base, with 11 bases separating them. The CDR3 DNA sequence: TGCGCCAGCAGCGACCCCGACAGGAACACTGAAGCTTTCTTT. Amino acid sequence: CASSDPDRNTEAFF.

This clonotype was counted only a few times. This chain joins TRBV12-3 or TRBV12-4 and TRBJ2-5, with a weak D call TRBD2 (6 bases). The CDR3 extends over 14 amino acids. Deletions cut 5 bases from V and 0 bases from J, with 10 bases between. The CDR3 protein is CASSPGDYQETQYF. The CDR3 nucleotides read TGTGCCAGCAGTCCTGGGGACTACCAAGAGACCCAGTACTTC.

This clonotype was detected many times. V usage is TRBV12-3 or TRBV12-4 and J usage is TRBJ1-2; 12 positions match TRBD1. This CDR3 has 16 amino acids. Trimming removed 0 bases from V and 5 bases from J; junction bases left unmatched: 4. CDR3 coding DNA: TGTGCCAGCAGTTTAGCCCCGGGACAGGGGGCGTATGGCTACACCTTC. It is translated as CASSLAPGQGAYGYTF.

This chain uses TRBV7-3 with TRBJ2-7, with D hard to call. This CDR3 has 15 residues. Germline V lookup: CDR1 SGHTA, CDR2 FQGTGA. V was pared by 0 bases and J by 0 bases, with 9 bases between. The CDR3 DNA is TGTGCCAGCAGCTTAACGGGGTCGGGCTCCTACGAGCAGTACTTC. It yields the protein CASSLTGSGSYEQYF.

This clonotype has at least ten counts. V gene TRBV7-8 combines with J gene TRBJ1-5; no clear D gene. Germline V gives CDR1 SGHVS, CDR2 FQNEAQ. This CDR3 spans 13 amino acids. Deletions cut 5 bases from V and 7 bases from J, with 12 bases between. CDR3 sequence (DNA): TGTGCCAGCAGCCTAGGGAAAAGGCAGCCCCAGCATTTT. Translation: CASSLGKRQPQHF.

This clonotype was observed many times. The CDR3 loop is CASSPDRGTGELFF. CDR3 coding DNA: TGTGCCAGCAGCCCTGACAGGGGCACCGGGGAGCTGTTTTTT. The genes are TRBV12-3 or TRBV12-4 and TRBJ2-2; 8 bases line up with TRBD1. With V trimmed by 6 bases and J by 4 bases, 4 bases remained unmatched. The CDR3 runs to 14 residues.

The rearrangement joins TRBV12-3 or TRBV12-4 to TRBJ1-5; D is unresolved. V was pared by 2 bases and J by 2 bases, with 7 bases between. The CDR3 has 14 residues. CDR3 sequence (DNA): TGTGCCAGCAGTTTACTGGACGGCAATCAGCCCCAGCATTTT. The encoded protein is CASSLLDGNQPQHF.

Only a few counts were recorded for this clonotype. The rearrangement links TRBV2 to TRBJ2-7; D unresolved. The CDR3 length is 11 residues. Germline V lookup: CDR1 SNHLY, CDR2 FYNNEI. Trimming removed 9 bases at V and 0 bases at J, with 6 bases between. The CDR3 DNA reads as TGTGCCAGTACCCTCTCCTACGAGCAGTACTTC. Encoded protein: CASTLSYEQYF.

This clonotype appeared many times. DNA of the CDR3: TGTGCCTGGAGCCGGACAGGGGGCTTTCAGCCCCAGCATTTT. This translates into CAWSRTGGFQPQHF. The rearrangement uses TRBV30 and TRBJ1-5; 11 bases map to TRBD1. V lost 3 bases, J lost 6 bases, and 4 bases stayed unmatched. This CDR3 region has 14 residues. Germline CDR1 and CDR2: GTSNPN and SVGIG (reference sequence).

In DNA, the CDR3 is TGTGCCAGCAGTTTCACCACTACAGGGGGCGTGTACCTGGAGCAGTACTTC. Amino acid sequence: CASSFTTTGGVYLEQYF. The chain has TRBV6-2 or TRBV6-3 and TRBJ2-7; TRBD1 aligns across 9 bases. This CDR3 is built from 17 residues. Germline lookup yields CDR1 MNHEY and CDR2 SVGEGT. V lost 4 bases and J lost 7; bases outside the gene matches: 17.